This T cell receptor beta chain was sequenced for a study of blood T cells in healthy people across ages. Looking at the study overall: Per every two T cells, about one barcoded beta molecule was captured by template switching.

Study-level results: With age, beta diversity per million T cells declined roughly linearly, significantly by approximately 40. CMV status of donors was unknown, possibly confounding expanded clonotype changes.

The use of a sample-barcoded 5' primer and a J-beta primer mix characterized a second PCR of roughly 6 to 11 cycles. Tagging of each cDNA molecule was performed by a template-switch adaptor with 12 random nucleotides. TCRdb re-called the 5' RACE reads through MiXCR, storing one row per CDR3 protein. Of around 1,700,000 distinct CDR3 sequences in the sample, about 30% were seen once. This CDR3 has 17 residues. Trimming shortened V by 0 bases and J by 2 bases, and 18 bases separated the two germline ends. The V gene's germline CDR1 is DFQATT and CDR2 SNEGSKA (reference sequence). This clonotype was detected ten times or more. The antigen is unknown.

The V gene is TRBV20-1, the J gene TRBJ2-3; D assignment may be TRBD1 or TRBD2 (5 bases each). The specimen was blood. This sequence was found in a woman in her 30s in good health. The CDR3 region is CSARDLRDRSVTDTQYF. In DNA form, the CDR3 reads TGCAGTGCTAGAGATTTGAGGGACCGCTCAGTCACAGATACGCAGTATTTT.